These 6 T cell receptor beta chains share one sample of origin, sequenced in a study of T cell repertoires in cytomegalovirus infection. Using its own MiXCR run on the reads, TCRdb lists one record per CDR3 protein. In the table there are approximately 500,000 distinct CDR3 sequences, approximately 15% of which are singletons. The sample was CD8+ T cells from PBMCs. These receptor sequences come from a human donor in good health (CMV status not recorded). Some clones in this sample may be carry-over from other donors' samples.

This clonotype was picked up many times. The chain carries TRBV11-2 and TRBJ2-6, with D perhaps matching TRBD1 (6 bases). Looked up from germline, CDR1 is SGHAT and CDR2 is FQNNGV. V was pared by 4 bases and J by 0 bases, with 10 bases between. The CDR3 runs to 16 residues. As DNA, the CDR3 is TGTGCCAGCAGCTACTACAGGGTCTCTGGGGCCAACGTCCTGACTTTC. It encodes CASSYYRVSGANVLTF.

At least ten counts were recorded for this clonotype. The V call is TRBV27, the J call TRBJ2-7, with TRBD2 matching over 7 bases. The V gene's germline CDR1 is MNHEY and CDR2 SMNVEV (reference sequence). The J segment lost 2 bases and the V segment lost 6 bases, leaving 10 bases of the junction unmatched. The CDR3 extends over 15 amino acids. CDR3 amino acids: CASSFGQGGTYEQYF. CDR3 coding DNA: TGTGCCAGCAGCTTTGGGCAGGGAGGGACCTACGAGCAGTACTTC.

This clonotype showed up just once. The V gene is TRBV6-4, the J gene TRBJ2-1, with D tentatively TRBD2 (7 bases). CDR3 size: 15 residues. Trimming stripped 2 bases from V and 8 bases from J, with 16 bases between. Germline lookup yields CDR1 MRHNA and CDR2 SNTAGT. The CDR3 sequence: CASSDLGGPLYEQFF. Here the CDR3 DNA reads TGTGCCAGCAGTGACCTCGGGGGGCCCCTCTATGAGCAGTTCTTC.

This clonotype showed up many times. This sequence joins TRBV6-5 and TRBJ2-5; D is unclear. The germline gives CDR1 MNHEY, CDR2 SVGAGI. V lost 6 bases, J lost 5 bases, and 22 bases lay in between. The CDR3 is 16 amino acids. CDR3 DNA sequence: TGTGCCAGCAGCCACCTTGGTGAGGTCTCCTTGGAGACCCAGTACTTC. Protein: CASSHLGEVSLETQYF.

At least ten counts were recorded for this clonotype. This chain connects TRBV12-3 or TRBV12-4 to TRBJ2-7, with no clear D. With 0 bases removed from V and 6 bases from J, the gap between germline ends came to 6 bases. The CDR3 contains 12 residues. CDR3 sequence (DNA): TGTGCCAGCAGTTTAGCTTTCCGCGAGCAGTACTTC. Residues: CASSLAFREQYF.

V usage is TRBV13 and J usage is TRBJ2-7; 11 bases map to TRBD1. V lost 5 bases and J lost 6; bases outside the gene matches: 6. CDR1 and CDR2 (germline): PRHDT, FYEKMQ (reference sequence). The CDR3 spans 14 residues. CDR3 in DNA: TGTGCCAGCAGCCAGGACAGGGGGCGCGTCGAGCAGTACTTC. Its protein is CASSQDRGRVEQYF. Filled out from reference TRBV13 and TRBJ2-7, the complete variable domain reads AAGVIQSPRHLIKEKRETATLKCYPIPRHDTVYWYQQGPGQDPQFLISFYEKMQSDKGSIPDRFSAQQFSDYHSELNMSSLELGDSALYFCASSQDRGRVEQYFGPGTRLTVT.